What follows are 14 T cell receptor beta chains derived from one specimen sequenced in a study of cytomegalovirus exposure and HLA in healthy donors. In the PCR, 60 Vbeta and 13 Jbeta primers were used. Some clones are missing from TCRdb's copy, which holds only in-frame ones; the method was immunoSEQ multiplex PCR. The table records roughly 120,000 clones, roughly 80% of them present only once. Material: PBMCs. These receptor sequences come from a man aged 25 to 40 in good health and CMV-seropositive.

This chain links TRBV28 with TRBJ2-6, with D possibly matching TRBD1 (6 bases). The germline V and J ends were trimmed by 6 bases and 0 bases, with 12 bases remaining between them. This CDR3 has 16 residues. Germline lookup yields CDR1 MDHEN and CDR2 SYDVKM. In DNA, the CDR3 is TGTGCCAGCAGGCTAACAGGGAACTCTGGGGCCAACGTCCTGACTTTC. Translated, it gives CASRLTGNSGANVLTF.

The CDR3 loop is CAWTLLGGERNTIYF. The CDR3 nucleotides are TGTGCCTGGACCCTTCTGGGAGGGGAGAGAAACACCATATATTTT. This chain links TRBV30 with TRBJ1-3; weak D call: TRBD1 (5 bases). The ends were cut back, 4 bases at V and 5 bases at J, with 18 bases in the middle. There are 15 residues in the CDR3. Germline loops: CDR1 GTSNPN, CDR2 SVGIG (reference sequence).

The chain employs TRBV7-7 and TRBJ2-5; the match to TRBD2 covers 14 bases. The J segment lost 0 bases and the V segment lost 2 bases, leaving 5 bases of the junction unmatched. This CDR3 region has 18 residues. CDR1 SSHAT and CDR2 FNYEAQ come from the germline V gene (reference sequence). The CDR3 is CASSLRTSGGPDQETQYF. The CDR3 DNA sequence: TGTGCCAGCAGCTTACGGACTAGCGGGGGGCCAGACCAAGAGACCCAGTACTTC.

V usage is TRBV5-1 and J usage is TRBJ2-7; perhaps TRBD1 as D (6 bases). V was trimmed by 4 bases and J by 2 bases, leaving 13 bases between them. The length of the CDR3 is 14 residues. CDR1 is SGHRS and CDR2 is YFSETQ in the germline V gene. The CDR3 loop is CASSLGQGPYEQYF. CDR3 in DNA: TGCGCCAGCAGCCTGGGACAAGGCCCCTACGAGCAGTACTTC.

CDR3 nucleotides: TGTGCCAGCAGTTTGCCAGGGGCTAATTCACCCCTCCACTTT. Translating it yields CASSLPGANSPLHF. The chain uses TRBV28 and TRBJ1-6; D perhaps matches TRBD1 (6 bases). The V end lost 3 bases, the J end lost 6 bases, and 9 bases lay between the germline ends. The CDR3 loop spans 14 amino acids. The germline gives CDR1 MDHEN, CDR2 SYDVKM.

The V call is TRBV19, the J call TRBJ1-4; D is uncertain. V lost 3 bases and J 1 base, leaving 9 bases between the germline ends. CDR3 length equals 15 residues. Looked up from germline, CDR1 is LNHDA and CDR2 is SQIVND (reference sequence). CDR3 sequence reads: CASSIVGRTNEKLFF. For the CDR3, the DNA is TGTGCCAGTAGTATCGTGGGGAGAACTAATGAAAAACTGTTTTTT.

The chain links TRBV9 to TRBJ1-3, with TRBD1 matching over 8 bases. After removal of 4 bases from V and 3 bases from J, the junction contained 6 bases not matched to a gene. The CDR3 is 15 amino acids. Germline V lookup: CDR1 SGDLS, CDR2 YYNGEE. The CDR3 nucleotides read TGTGCCAGCAGCCGCCAGACAGGGGTTGGAAACACCATATATTTT. Its protein is CASSRQTGVGNTIYF.

The rearrangement joins TRBV2 to TRBJ1-3; weak D call: TRBD1 (5 bases). Trimming took off 0 bases at V and 4 bases at J, with 10 bases between the two ends. This CDR3 contains 15 residues. CDR1 and CDR2 from the germline V gene are SNHLY and FYNNEI. The CDR3 DNA reads as TGTGCCAGCAGTGAAGCGCCAGGGCTCGGAAACACCATATATTTT. Translation gives CASSEAPGLGNTIYF.

This chain links TRBV6-7 with TRBJ2-1; 8 bases agree with TRBD2. TRBV6-7 is annotated as an ORF whose role is uncertain. Trimming took 5 bases from V and 0 from J; bases not matched to a gene: 9. The length of the CDR3 is 17 residues. CDR3 protein: CASSPELAVSSYNEQFF. In nucleotides, the CDR3 is TGTGCCAGCAGTCCAGAACTAGCGGTTAGCTCCTACAATGAGCAGTTCTTC.

This clone was observed once. This chain links TRBV30 with TRBJ2-2; 10 nucleotides agree with TRBD2. This CDR3 contains 14 residues. CDR1 GTSNPN and CDR2 SVGIG come from the germline V gene (reference sequence). V trimming: 5 bases; J trimming: 4 bases; junction bases outside the gene matches: 4. The CDR3 DNA follows: TGTGCCTGGGCTAGCGGGAGTGGCACCGGGGAGCTGTTTTTT. Its translation: CAWASGSGTGELFF.

The count of this clone is one. This chain connects TRBV5-8 to TRBJ1-3, with D tentatively TRBD1 (6 bases). V was pared by 0 bases and J by 4 bases, with 20 bases between. This CDR3 contains 18 residues. The germline V gene encodes CDR1 SGHTS and CDR2 YDEGEE. This chain's CDR3 is CASSLGVLAGAAGNTIYF. CDR3 DNA sequence: TGTGCCAGCAGCTTGGGCGTCTTGGCAGGGGCAGCGGGAAACACCATATATTTT.

The chain has TRBV5-1 and TRBJ2-1, with 13 bases that match TRBD2. CDR3 length: 17 amino acids. Trimming cost V 4 bases and J 5 bases; bases outside gene matches: 9. The V gene's germline CDR1 is SGHRS and CDR2 YFSETQ. In DNA, the CDR3 is TGCGCCAGCAGCCAAAAAGCGGGACTAGCGGGAAACAATGAGCAGTTCTTC. It specifies CASSQKAGLAGNNEQFF.

The genes are TRBV7-8 and TRBJ2-7; TRBD1 aligns across 7 bases. CDR1 and CDR2 from the germline V gene are SGHVS and FQNEAQ. CDR3 size: 11 residues. Trimming took 5 bases from V and 7 from J; bases not matched to a gene: 2. CDR3: CASSQGVEQYF. The CDR3 DNA is TGTGCCAGCAGCCAGGGGGTTGAGCAGTACTTC.

The V gene is TRBV7-3, the J gene TRBJ1-1; weak D call: TRBD1 (5 bases). Germline CDR1 is SGHTA and CDR2 is FQGTGA. V was trimmed by 5 bases and J by 3 bases, leaving 10 bases between them. This CDR3 spans 13 amino acids. CDR3 in DNA: TGTGCCAGCAGCCGGGGGGGGTACACTGAAGCTTTCTTT. Translated, it gives CASSRGGYTEAFF.